Listed here are 9 T cell receptor beta chains from one sample, sequenced in a study of blood T cell repertoires in COVID-19. TCRdb's copy holds only in-frame clones and misses some; the assay was immunoSEQ multiplex PCR. In the table there are roughly 100,000 clones, roughly 81% of which are singletons. Sequences were obtained from peripheral blood. These receptors were collected from a human donor in a cohort sampled during active COVID-19.

The V gene is TRBV5-1, the J gene TRBJ1-4; 8 bases are a match to TRBD1. The CDR3 covers 14 residues. Looked up from germline, CDR1 is SGHRS and CDR2 is YFSETQ. Unmatched junction bases numbered 7, after V lost 5 bases and J lost 7 bases. CDR3 DNA: TGCGCCAGCAGACTTACAGGGGGTGGTGAAAAACTGTTTTTT. Amino acids: CASRLTGGGEKLFF.

The chain couples TRBV20-1 to TRBJ2-5, with 13 nucleotides matching TRBD2. Per germline, CDR1 DFQATT and CDR2 SNEGSKA (reference sequence). The CDR3 extends over 15 amino acids. Trimming took 3 bases from V and 4 from J; bases not matched to a gene: 5. For the CDR3, the DNA is TGCAGTGCTAGTGGACTAGCGGGAGCTCCAGAGACCCAGTACTTC. Its translation: CSASGLAGAPETQYF.

The chain uses TRBV5-1 and TRBJ2-5; 7 positions match TRBD1. The J segment lost 4 bases and the V segment lost 4 bases, leaving 13 bases of the junction unmatched. Per germline, CDR1 SGHRS and CDR2 YFSETQ. The CDR3 has 16 amino acids. CDR3 loop: CASSLKMTGIGETQYF. In DNA form, the CDR3 reads TGCGCCAGCAGCCTCAAAATGACAGGGATTGGAGAGACCCAGTACTTC.

This sequence joins TRBV7-9 and TRBJ1-2; D unresolved. Between the trimmed V and J ends, which lost 6 bases and 7 bases, there was a span of 15 bases. The CDR3 contains 13 residues. CDR1 SEHNR and CDR2 FQNEAQ come from the germline V gene (reference sequence). DNA for the CDR3: TGTGCCAGCAGAGTCGAGGGATCGGCTGGCTACACCTTC. This codes for CASRVEGSAGYTF.

The V call is TRBV24-1, the J call TRBJ1-2; D is uncertain. Trimming left V 3 bases short and J 3 bases short, with 10 bases between. There are 14 residues in the CDR3. From germline, CDR1 is KGHDR and CDR2 SFDVKD. The CDR3 bases are TGTGCCACCAGTGATGCCAGTTACGACTATGGCTACACCTTC. Residues: CATSDASYDYGYTF.

This chain uses TRBV18 with TRBJ1-2, with 8 nucleotides matching TRBD1. V was clipped by 4 bases and J by 5 bases; unmatched bases: 3. The germline CDR1 and CDR2 sequences are KGHSH and LQKENI. The CDR3 has 13 amino acids. The CDR3 spells CASSRDRTYGYTF. CDR3 nucleotide sequence: TGTGCCAGCTCACGGGACAGGACGTATGGCTACACCTTC. The whole variable domain, remainder taken from reference TRBV18 and TRBJ1-2, is NAGVMQNPRHLVRRRGQEARLRCSPMKGHSHVYWYRQLPEEGLKFMVYLQKENIIDESGMPKERFSAEFPKEGPSILRIQQVVRGDSAAYFCASSRDRTYGYTFGSGTRLTVV.

The genes are TRBV19 and TRBJ1-1; TRBD1 aligns across 7 bases. This CDR3 has 14 residues. The germline gives CDR1 LNHDA, CDR2 SQIVND (reference sequence). V shed 3 bases, J shed 6 bases, and the junction held 7 bases outside the gene matches. CDR3 in DNA: TGTGCCAGTAGTATTCGGCAAGGGGGCTCTGAAGCTTTCTTT. Translation: CASSIRQGGSEAFF.

This chain uses TRBV24-1 with TRBJ2-1, with D possibly being TRBD2 (6 bases). From germline, CDR1 is KGHDR and CDR2 SFDVKD. Trimming cost V 9 bases and J 9 bases, with 17 bases left between them. This CDR3 comprises 13 residues. The CDR3 spells CATRLIDGGEQFF. For the CDR3, the DNA is TGTGCCACCCGCTTGATAGACGGGGGTGAGCAGTTCTTC.

V gene TRBV28 combines with J gene TRBJ2-3; D gene ambiguous. The V gene's germline CDR1 is MDHEN and CDR2 SYDVKM. Trimming took 2 bases from V and 4 from J, leaving 10 bases between them. The CDR3 consists of 14 residues. CDR3 protein: CASSLTGWADTQYF. The CDR3 DNA is TGTGCCAGCAGTTTAACCGGGTGGGCAGATACGCAGTATTTT.